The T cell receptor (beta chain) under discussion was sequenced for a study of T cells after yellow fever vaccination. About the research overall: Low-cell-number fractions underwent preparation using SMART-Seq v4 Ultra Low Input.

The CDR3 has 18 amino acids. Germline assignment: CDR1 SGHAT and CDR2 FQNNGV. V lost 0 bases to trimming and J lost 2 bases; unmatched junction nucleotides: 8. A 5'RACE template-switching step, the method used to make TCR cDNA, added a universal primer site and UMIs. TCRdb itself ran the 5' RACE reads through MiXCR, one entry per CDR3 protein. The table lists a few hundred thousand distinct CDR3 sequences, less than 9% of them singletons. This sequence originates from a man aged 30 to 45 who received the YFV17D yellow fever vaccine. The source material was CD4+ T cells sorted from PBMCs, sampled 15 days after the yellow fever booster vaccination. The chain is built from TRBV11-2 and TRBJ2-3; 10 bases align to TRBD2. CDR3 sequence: CASSLDPLAGAFTDTQYF. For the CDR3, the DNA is TGTGCCAGCAGCTTAGACCCCCTAGCGGGAGCGTTCACAGATACGCAGTATTTT.